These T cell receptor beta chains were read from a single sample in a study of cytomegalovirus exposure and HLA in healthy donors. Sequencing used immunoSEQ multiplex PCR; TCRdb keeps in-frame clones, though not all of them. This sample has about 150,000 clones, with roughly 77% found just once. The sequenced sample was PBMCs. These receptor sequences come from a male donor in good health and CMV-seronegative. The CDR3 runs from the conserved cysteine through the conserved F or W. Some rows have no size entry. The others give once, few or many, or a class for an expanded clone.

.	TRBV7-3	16	CASSLNGAAANEKLFF
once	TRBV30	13	CAWTEHMNTEAFF
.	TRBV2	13	CASTDRGAYGYTF
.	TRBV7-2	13	CASSLDRAAKQFF
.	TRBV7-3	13	CASSSSGTGELFF
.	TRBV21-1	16	CASRSNRGIFTGELFF
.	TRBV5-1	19	CASSRRRGGPTNLNTEAFF
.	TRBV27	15	CASSLSTGALTEAFF
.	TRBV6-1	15	CASSLQGYSNQPQHF
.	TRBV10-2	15	CASSEQGAVRNTIYF
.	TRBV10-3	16	CAISESVSKSSYEQYF
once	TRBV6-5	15	CASSLNRVPKYEQYF
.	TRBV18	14	CASSRTGVDTEAFF
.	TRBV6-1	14	CASSGAGSGETQYF
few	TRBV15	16	CATSTVNTGRVEKLFF
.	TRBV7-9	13	CASSLSGDGGYTF
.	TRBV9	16	CASSGRDSSTNEKLFF
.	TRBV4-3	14	CASSQTGAQNIQYF
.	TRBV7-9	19	CASSLVGGLLGPLYYGYTF
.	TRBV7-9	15	CASSFLEGRGTEAFF
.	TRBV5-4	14	CASSSGTGSSPLHF
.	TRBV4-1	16	CASSQGSPRGFPEAFF
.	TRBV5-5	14	CASSLETAGNTIYF
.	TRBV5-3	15	CARTLEWDTQHEQYF
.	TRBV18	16	CASSLITGQVNSPLHF
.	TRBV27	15	CASSLGQATNYGYTF
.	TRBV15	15	CATSRDRQGAVGYTF
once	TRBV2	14	CASSALATNYGYTF
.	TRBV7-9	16	CSSSLSFRAGANVLTF
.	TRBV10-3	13	CAISESGRDTQYF
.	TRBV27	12	CASSSGAGGYTF
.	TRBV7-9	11	CSSSLVGTPYF